A selection of T cell receptor beta chains follows, all from one sample in a study of T cell responses to AZD1222 COVID-19 vaccine. The table came from immunoSEQ multiplex PCR; TCRdb's copy has only in-frame clones and leaves some out. The sample has about 180,000 clones; about 86% are singletons. The sequencing used peripheral blood, collected 28 days after the second AZD1222 dose. These receptors came from an adult who received the AZD1222 COVID-19 vaccine. Each CDR3 is given without its conserved first and last residue. Fields, in order: CDR3 protein, V gene, J gene.

CDR3aa: ASSLEFQGANEQY
v_gene: TRBV5-1
j_gene: TRBJ2-7

CDR3aa: ASSPGPISSYEQY
v_gene: TRBV7-9
j_gene: TRBJ2-7

CDR3aa: ASSLDPQETQY
v_gene: TRBV5-1
j_gene: TRBJ2-5

CDR3aa: AGGRGQETQY
v_gene: TRBV5-4
j_gene: TRBJ2-5

CDR3aa: ASFVRNRNEQF
v_gene: TRBV5-8
j_gene: TRBJ2-1

CDR3aa: ASSSGQGNTGELF
v_gene: TRBV7-9
j_gene: TRBJ2-2

CDR3aa: ASSANPRGGLFEQY
v_gene: TRBV6-1
j_gene: TRBJ2-7

CDR3aa: ASSQVQGANTGELF
v_gene: TRBV3-1/TRBV3-2
j_gene: TRBJ2-2

CDR3aa: ASSNEQGWETQY
v_gene: TRBV6-6
j_gene: TRBJ2-5

CDR3aa: ASSPSQDRYTEAF
v_gene: TRBV18
j_gene: TRBJ1-1

CDR3aa: ASSLASGGRYNEQF
v_gene: TRBV28
j_gene: TRBJ2-1

CDR3aa: ASSYFGRTEAF
v_gene: TRBV6-5
j_gene: TRBJ1-1

CDR3aa: ASRPQGEGEAF
v_gene: TRBV6-5
j_gene: TRBJ1-1

CDR3aa: ATSVQGETENSPLH
v_gene: TRBV24-1
j_gene: TRBJ1-6

CDR3aa: ASSPRQGGYGYT
v_gene: TRBV5-6
j_gene: TRBJ1-2

CDR3aa: ATRSGTGTPYEQY
v_gene: TRBV24-1
j_gene: TRBJ2-7

CDR3aa: ASSSLALQETQY
v_gene: TRBV6-5
j_gene: TRBJ2-5

CDR3aa: ASSGDRGFDTEAF
v_gene: TRBV10-1
j_gene: TRBJ1-1

CDR3aa: ASSYPPRQGATNEKLF
v_gene: TRBV6-2/TRBV6-3
j_gene: TRBJ1-4

CDR3aa: ASSLGLAYNEQF
v_gene: TRBV5-1
j_gene: TRBJ2-1

CDR3aa: ASSQEEQGKKLF
v_gene: TRBV3-1/TRBV3-2
j_gene: TRBJ1-4

CDR3aa: ASSQGDRGGGTGELF
v_gene: TRBV3-1/TRBV3-2
j_gene: TRBJ2-2

CDR3aa: ASSLGRAQNIQY
v_gene: TRBV5-1
j_gene: TRBJ2-4

CDR3aa: ASSPIGENYGYT
v_gene: TRBV10-2
j_gene: TRBJ1-2

CDR3aa: ASSEGQGTVDEQY
v_gene: TRBV6-1
j_gene: TRBJ2-7

CDR3aa: ASSLRGSGANVLT
v_gene: TRBV19
j_gene: TRBJ2-6

CDR3aa: ASSYSLTGGAYEQY
v_gene: TRBV6-5
j_gene: TRBJ2-7

CDR3aa: ASSIDSGYTDTQY
v_gene: TRBV19
j_gene: TRBJ2-3

CDR3aa: ASSLGGAQADTQY
v_gene: TRBV7-3
j_gene: TRBJ2-3

CDR3aa: ASSYRAGMFVGYT
v_gene: TRBV6-5
j_gene: TRBJ1-2

CDR3aa: AWGHPNSPLH
v_gene: TRBV30
j_gene: TRBJ1-6

CDR3aa: ASLQNTEAF
v_gene: TRBV5-5
j_gene: TRBJ1-1

CDR3aa: ASSRDPLQNYEQY
v_gene: TRBV27
j_gene: TRBJ2-7

CDR3aa: ASSIVGTGLEKLF
v_gene: TRBV19
j_gene: TRBJ1-4

CDR3aa: ASSLSGTYEQY
v_gene: TRBV5-4
j_gene: TRBJ2-7

CDR3aa: AALQGSANYGYT
v_gene: TRBV10-1
j_gene: TRBJ1-2

CDR3aa: ASSLPGQGSYNSPLH
v_gene: TRBV5-1
j_gene: TRBJ1-6

CDR3aa: ASSLAGTGAYGYT
v_gene: TRBV7-2
j_gene: TRBJ1-2

CDR3aa: ASSLSAGGGYNEQF
v_gene: TRBV7-2
j_gene: TRBJ2-1

CDR3aa: ASSWRPADTGELF
v_gene: TRBV7-2
j_gene: TRBJ2-2

CDR3aa: AWEGGTDTQY
v_gene: TRBV30
j_gene: TRBJ2-3

CDR3aa: ASSLEGFSSYNEQF
v_gene: TRBV7-3
j_gene: TRBJ2-1

CDR3aa: ASSRQGELRYEQY
v_gene: TRBV6-5
j_gene: TRBJ2-7

CDR3aa: ASSQAGQPQH
v_gene: TRBV3-1/TRBV3-2
j_gene: TRBJ1-5

CDR3aa: ASSRHRHSSGGRGEQF
v_gene: TRBV10-1
j_gene: TRBJ2-1

CDR3aa: ASGYSYEQY
v_gene: TRBV3-1/TRBV3-2
j_gene: TRBJ2-7

CDR3aa: ASSLGLGANVLT
v_gene: TRBV7-9
j_gene: TRBJ2-6

CDR3aa: ASSPGTSKETQY
v_gene: TRBV5-1
j_gene: TRBJ2-5